This TCR beta chain was obtained from a study of cytomegalovirus exposure and HLA in healthy donors. Primers included in the PCR were 60 Vbeta and 13 Jbeta primers. Sequencing used immunoSEQ multiplex PCR; TCRdb keeps in-frame clones, though not all of them. The sample lists some 65,000 clones, 65% to 70% seen once, with approximately 9.9% in the top ten. Comment on this clone: Its specificity is not known.

The germline CDR1 and CDR2 sequences are MNHEY and SVGAGI. The CDR3 is 15 amino acids. V gave up 3 bases and J gave up 8 bases, with 14 bases separating them. Study-level points and caveats: Both high specificity and high sensitivity reportedly marked the classifier's diagnosis of cytomegalovirus status. In a later analysis, compared with equally common non-associated chains, HLA-associated beta chains were more expanded. Looking again later, the authors saw that most CMV-associated TCR beta chains seemed HLA-restricted.

Although they were nominally healthy when sampled, donors likely had unrecorded immune exposures. The sequence derives from a woman in her 30s in good health and CMV-seronegative. Specimen: PBMCs. The genes are TRBV6-5 and TRBJ1-6; TRBD1 is a possible D gene (5 bases). CDR3 sequence reads: CASSYGAGSYSPLHF. CDR3 DNA sequence: TGTGCCAGCAGTTATGGGGCCGGGTCATATTCACCCCTCCACTTT.